This TCR beta chain was identified during a study of T cell changes during pregnancy in multiple sclerosis. Profiling relied on immunoSEQ multiplex PCR, and the TCRdb table lists in-frame clones only, not all of them. The sample yields 30,000 to 45,000 clones, 92% seen once. CDR3 size: 18 residues. Per germline, CDR1 MDHEN and CDR2 SYDVKM. The junction had 14 bases not matched to a gene; V was cut back by 6 bases and J by 2 bases. The sample in question was CD8+ T cells from peripheral blood mononuclear cells, obtained before pregnancy. This sequence joins TRBV28 and TRBJ2-4; TRBD2 matches 9 bases. The TCR sequence derives from a female donor with multiple sclerosis, enrolled in a pregnancy study. The CDR3 spells CASREEIAGASSKNIQYF. The CDR3 nucleotides are TGTGCCAGCAGGGAGGAGATAGCGGGAGCCTCTTCCAAAAACATTCAGTACTTC. Using reference TRBV28 and TRBJ2-4 for the parts outside the CDR3, the full variable domain is DVKVTQSSRYLVKRTGEKVFLECVQDMDHENMFWYRQDPGLGLRLIYFSYDVKMKEKGDIPEGYSVSREKKERFSLILESASTNQTSMYLCASREEIAGASSKNIQYFGAGTRLSVL.